Listed below are T cell receptor beta chains from one sample, sequenced in a study of T cells after yellow fever vaccination. From the 5' RACE reads, TCRdb called clonotypes with MiXCR, one entry per CDR3 protein. The sample holds 450,000 to 550,000 distinct CDR3 sequences, approximately 21% seen once. Sample: PBMCs, taken 15 days after the yellow fever booster vaccination. The receptors stem from a young man who received the YFV17D yellow fever vaccine. Both conserved end residues are part of each CDR3. D genes are given only for firm matches.

TRBV6-2/TRBV6-3	16	TRBD2	TRBJ2-1	CASNNIAGNSYNEQFF
TRBV5-1	14	-	TRBJ2-4	CASSLEAAKNIQYF
TRBV10-3	13	TRBD2	TRBJ2-2	CALADVNTGELFF
TRBV5-1	15	-	TRBJ2-3	CASSPGGPVTDTQYF
TRBV18	16	-	TRBJ2-4	CASSPPEELAKNIQYF
TRBV5-5	16	TRBD2	TRBJ2-1	CASSFPGGRVRDEQFF
TRBV20-1	13	-	TRBJ1-1	CSAGEDGYTEAFF
TRBV20-1	14	-	TRBJ2-2	CSASFSGGNGELFF
TRBV7-2	16	TRBD2	TRBJ2-5	CASSLGVAGMRETQYF
TRBV10-3	15	-	TRBJ2-3	CAISEDRMITDTQYF
TRBV20-1	11	-	TRBJ2-1	CSAAPGPHEFF
TRBV7-8	16	-	TRBJ2-1	CASSEHRVGLSNEQFF
TRBV4-2	15	-	TRBJ2-1	CASSQGGISYNEQFF
TRBV15	14	TRBD2	TRBJ2-1	CATNSGTSAAEQFF
TRBV6-2/TRBV6-3	13	-	TRBJ2-2	CASSVPSVGELFF
TRBV14	15	-	TRBJ2-3	CASSQDRQSTDTQYF
TRBV11-2	18	-	TRBJ2-5	CASSLLGQFGPLQETQYF
TRBV20-1	13	TRBD1	TRBJ2-1	CSALGQGNHEQFF
TRBV7-9	11	-	TRBJ1-2	CASSSGFGFTF
TRBV4-3	15	-	TRBJ1-1	CASSQDRWVNTEAFF
TRBV20-1	15	TRBD2	TRBJ2-7	CSATSMPGGPYEQYF
TRBV5-1	15	-	TRBJ2-2	CASSWGFGLAGELFF